This T cell receptor beta chain emerged from a study of shared clonotypes between healthy human individuals. Repertoires were generated with immunoSEQ multiplex PCR, while TCRdb's copy carries only in-frame clones and drops some. The sample yields some 500,000 clones, approximately 80% seen once. Per germline, CDR1 SGHRS and CDR2 YFSETQ. CDR3 length: 14 amino acids. Trimming cost V 0 bases and J 3 bases, with 6 bases left between them. Sequenced: PBMCs. This receptor was identified in a woman aged 40-49 years in good health. Some clones in this sample may be carry-over from other donors' samples. The V gene is TRBV5-1, the J gene TRBJ2-2; D is unclear. The CDR3 DNA is TGCGCCAGCAGCTTGGAACGAGACACCGGGGAGCTGTTTTTT. Protein: CASSLERDTGELFF.